Following are 9 T cell receptor beta chains from one sample sequenced in a study of CD8 T cells in Susac syndrome. Random-hexamer reverse transcription was applied to about 0.5 to 1 ug RNA. One entry per CDR3 protein results from TCRdb running MiXCR on the immunoSEQ multiplex PCR reads. Of around 280,000 distinct CDR3 sequences in the sample, about 85% were seen once. What was sequenced was CD8+ T cells from PBMCs. The receptors derive from a human donor with multiple sclerosis.

The J gene is TRBJ2-1, the V gene TRBV27; no definite D call. The CDR3 is made up of 14 amino acids. Germline CDR1 is MNHEY and CDR2 is SMNVEV (reference sequence). The V gene lost 3 bases and the J gene lost 5 bases, with 11 bases spanning the gap. This CDR3 is CASSFVIRDNEQFF. The CDR3 DNA follows: TGTGCCAGCAGTTTTGTGATCCGCGACAATGAGCAGTTCTTC.

The chain employs TRBV5-1 and TRBJ2-3, with D unclear. The CDR3 covers 13 residues. V dropped 2 bases and J dropped 3 bases, with 7 bases sitting between them. The germline CDR1 and CDR2 sequences are SGHRS and YFSETQ. In DNA, the CDR3 is TGCGCCAGCAGCTTCAGGAAAACAGATACGCAGTATTTT. Protein product: CASSFRKTDTQYF. The entire variable domain, with the rest obtained from reference TRBV5-1 and TRBJ2-3, is as follows: KAGVTQTPRYLIKTRGQQVTLSCSPISGHRSVSWYQQTPGQGLQFLFEYFSETQRNKGNFPGRFSGRQFSNSRSEMNVSTLELGDSALYLCASSFRKTDTQYFGPGTRLTVL.

The rearrangement joins TRBV30 to TRBJ1-1; D gene unclear. The length of the CDR3 is 13 residues. CDR1 and CDR2 from the germline V gene are GTSNPN and SVGIG (reference sequence). The V gene lost 0 bases and the J gene lost 2 bases, with 7 bases spanning the gap. CDR3 nucleotides: TGTGCCTGGAGTGTACTAGCAAACACTGAAGCTTTCTTT. This encodes CAWSVLANTEAFF.

The V and J genes are TRBV5-1 and TRBJ2-6; D is perhaps TRBD1 or TRBD2 (5 bases each). Trimming removed 4 bases from V and 0 bases from J, with 20 bases in between. The germline CDR1 and CDR2 sequences are SGHRS and YFSETQ. The CDR3 runs 19 residues. CDR3 nucleotide sequence: TGCGCCAGCAGCCCCACCGGCAGGGAGCAACTCTCTGGGGCCAACGTCCTGACTTTC. Residues: CASSPTGREQLSGANVLTF.

The chain combines TRBV12-3 or TRBV12-4 with TRBJ2-7, with D uncertain. The CDR3 is 14 amino acids. Trimming pared 0 bases from V and 2 bases from J, leaving 8 bases between. As DNA, the CDR3 is TGTGCCAGCAGTTTAGCCAGTGATGCCTACGAGCAGTACTTC. This gives the protein CASSLASDAYEQYF.

This clonotype was counted only a few times. This chain's CDR3 is CASRKETQYF. CDR3 nucleotides: TGTGCCAGCCGAAAAGAGACCCAGTACTTC. This sequence joins TRBV28 and TRBJ2-5; no definite D call. Germline CDR1 reads MDHEN; CDR2 reads SYDVKM. The CDR3 has 10 residues. V dropped 8 bases and J dropped 3 bases, with 4 bases sitting between them.

The V gene is TRBV28, the J gene TRBJ1-2; 10 nucleotides agree with TRBD1. V lost 5 bases, J lost 8 bases, and 23 bases stayed unmatched. Germline-derived CDR1 and CDR2 are MDHEN and SYDVKM. There are 19 residues in the CDR3. In DNA, the CDR3 is TGTGCCAGCAGTCCCATCCCGGGGACAGGGGTGAGCTATATGAACGGCTACACCTTC. This gives the protein CASSPIPGTGVSYMNGYTF.

The chain employs TRBV12-5 and TRBJ1-5; D is possibly TRBD1 (5 bases). V was pared by 9 bases and J by 0 bases, with 21 bases between. Germline-derived CDR1 and CDR2 are LGHNT and FRNRAP. The CDR3 contains 17 residues. CDR3 in amino acids: CASSKEPGGYSNQPQHF. DNA of the CDR3: TGTGCTAGCTCCAAGGAGCCGGGGGGGTATAGCAATCAGCCCCAGCATTTT.

The chain recombines TRBV2 with TRBJ2-3, with TRBD2 matching 10 bases. The CDR3 spans 16 residues. CDR1 and CDR2 (germline): SNHLY, FYNNEI. The J segment lost 6 bases and the V segment lost 4 bases, leaving 10 bases of the junction unmatched. The CDR3 loop is CASSGPAAGGPDTQYF. The CDR3 DNA reads TGTGCCAGCAGTGGGCCAGCAGCGGGAGGGCCCGATACGCAGTATTTT.